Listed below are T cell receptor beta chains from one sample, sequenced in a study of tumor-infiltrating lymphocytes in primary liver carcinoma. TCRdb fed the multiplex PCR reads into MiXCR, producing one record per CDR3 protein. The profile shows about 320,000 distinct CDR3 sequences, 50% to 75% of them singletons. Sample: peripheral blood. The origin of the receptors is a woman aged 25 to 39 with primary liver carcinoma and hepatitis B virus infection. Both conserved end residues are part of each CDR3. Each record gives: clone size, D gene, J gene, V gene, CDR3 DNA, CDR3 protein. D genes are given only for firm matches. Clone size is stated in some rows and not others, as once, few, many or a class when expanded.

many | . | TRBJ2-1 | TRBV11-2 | TGTGCCAGCATTGGGGGTAATGAGCAGTTCTTC | CASIGGNEQFF
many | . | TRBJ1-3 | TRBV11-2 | TGTGCCAGCAGCCCCAATTACTCTGGAAACACCATATATTTT | CASSPNYSGNTIYF
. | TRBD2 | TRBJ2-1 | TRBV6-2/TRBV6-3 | TGTGCCAGCAGTCTTCCAACGGGACTAGTAGAAGATGAGCAGTTCTTC | CASSLPTGLVEDEQFF
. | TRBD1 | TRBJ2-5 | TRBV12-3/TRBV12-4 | TGTGCCAACAGTTTTCGGGACAGCCAGTACTTC | CANSFRDSQYF
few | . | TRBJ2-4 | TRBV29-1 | TGCAGCGGGTTACAGGGCTCCAAAAACATTCAGTACTTC | CSGLQGSKNIQYF
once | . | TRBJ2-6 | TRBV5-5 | TGTGTCAGCAGCTTGGGGGCAGTCTTTAGCTCTGGGGCCAACGTCCTGACTTTC | CVSSLGAVFSSGANVLTF
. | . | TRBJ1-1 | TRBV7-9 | TGTGCCAGCAGCTTAGAAGTAGACCGGACGGAAGCTTTCTTT | CASSLEVDRTEAFF
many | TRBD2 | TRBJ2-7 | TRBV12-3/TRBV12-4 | TGTGCCAGCAGTTTAGGTGCGGGAGCCATTTACGAGCAGTACTTC | CASSLGAGAIYEQYF
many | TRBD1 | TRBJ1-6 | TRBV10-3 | TGTGCCGCCCGGGACAGGGAGTTTTCACCCCTCCACTTT | CAARDREFSPLHF
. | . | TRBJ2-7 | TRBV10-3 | TGTGCCATCAGTGAAGCAGTCGCCTACGAGCAGTACTTC | CAISEAVAYEQYF
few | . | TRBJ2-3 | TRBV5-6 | TGTGCCAGCAGCTTGGCGTCACGGGAACGGGGTCCGGATACGCAGTATTTT | CASSLASRERGPDTQYF
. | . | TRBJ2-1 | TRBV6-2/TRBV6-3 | TGTGCCAACAGTTATTGGAATGAGCAGTTCTTC | CANSYWNEQFF
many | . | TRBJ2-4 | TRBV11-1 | TGTGCCAGCAGCTTATCCACGCATCGGGGCGACATTCAGTACTTC | CASSLSTHRGDIQYF
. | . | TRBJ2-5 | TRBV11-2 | TGTGCCAACGGCTTCTCGACGGGGGTGGGAGAGACCCAGTACTTC | CANGFSTGVGETQYF
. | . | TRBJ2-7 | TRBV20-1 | TGCAGTGCTAGACGAGGGCTGGGCGAGCAGTACTTC | CSARRGLGEQYF
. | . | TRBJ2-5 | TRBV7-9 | TGTGCCAGCAGCCCTATCGGAGGGTCTCCAGAGACCCAGTACTTC | CASSPIGGSPETQYF
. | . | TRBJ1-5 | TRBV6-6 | TGTGCCAGCAGTTACTCGGACGGACCTAATCAGCCCCAGCATTTT | CASSYSDGPNQPQHF
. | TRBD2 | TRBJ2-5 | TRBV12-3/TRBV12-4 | TGTGCCAGCAATCGGGGGGGGGTCCAAGAGACCCAGTACTTC | CASNRGGVQETQYF
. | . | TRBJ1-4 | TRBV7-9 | TGTGCCAGCAGCTCGACGGAAGGCGGTGAAAAACTGTTTTTT | CASSSTEGGEKLFF
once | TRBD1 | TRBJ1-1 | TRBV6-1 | TGTGCCAGCTTCGACAGGGGTACTCCGAACACTGAAGCTTTCTTT | CASFDRGTPNTEAFF
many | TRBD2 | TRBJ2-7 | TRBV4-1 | TGCGCCAGCAGCCAAGAGAAGCGGGGGAGCTCCTACGAGCAGTACTTC | CASSQEKRGSSYEQYF
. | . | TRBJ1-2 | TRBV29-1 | TGCAGCATTTGGAGTCCCGGCTATGGCTACACCTTC | CSIWSPGYGYTF
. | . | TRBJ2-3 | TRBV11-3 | TGTGCCAGCAGCTTAAGGGCGGCAAAAACAGATGCGCAGTATTTT | CASSLRAAKTDAQYF
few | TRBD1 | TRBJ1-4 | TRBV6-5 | TGTGCCAGCAGTCCCTCCGGGACAGGAACCGAAAAACTGTTTTTT | CASSPSGTGTEKLFF
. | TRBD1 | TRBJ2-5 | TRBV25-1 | TGTGCCAGCAGCTCACCGGGACAGGGGAGCCTCCAAGAGACCCAGTACTTC | CASSSPGQGSLQETQYF
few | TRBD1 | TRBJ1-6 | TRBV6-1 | TGTGCCAGCAGTGACCGGACAGGAGGGGGTTCACCCCTCCACTTT | CASSDRTGGGSPLHF
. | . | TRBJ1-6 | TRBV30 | TGTGCCTGGAAAGACTGGACAAGTAATTCACCCCTCCACTTT | CAWKDWTSNSPLHF
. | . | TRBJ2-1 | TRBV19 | TGTGCCAGTAGTATAGGCTGGGGATCCAGGTACAATGAGCAGTTCTTC | CASSIGWGSRYNEQFF
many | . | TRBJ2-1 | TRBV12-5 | TGTGCTAGTGGAACTCTAGATCTTTATGAGCAGTTCTTC | CASGTLDLYEQFF
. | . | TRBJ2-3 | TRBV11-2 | TGTGCCAGCAAACGCGGCGGCTCAGATACACAGTATTTT | CASKRGGSDTQYF
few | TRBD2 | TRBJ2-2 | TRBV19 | TGTGCCAGTAGTATCGGGACTAGGACCACCGGGGTGCTGTTTTTT | CASSIGTRTTGVLFF
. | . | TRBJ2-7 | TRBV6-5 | TGTGCCAGCAGTTCGACACTCTCCTGCGAGCAGTACTTC | CASSSTLSCEQYF
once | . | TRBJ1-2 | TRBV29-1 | TGCAGCGTTGAACACCCCTATGGCTACACCTTC | CSVEHPYGYTF
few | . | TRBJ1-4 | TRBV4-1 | TGCGCCAGCAGCCAAGATTTGACGGGATATGAAAAACTGTTTTTT | CASSQDLTGYEKLFF
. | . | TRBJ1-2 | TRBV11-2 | TGTGCCAGCAGCCCCCAAAGCGGACAGTCCTATGGCTACACCTTC | CASSPQSGQSYGYTF
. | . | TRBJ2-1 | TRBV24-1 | TGTGCCACCAGTGGTCGACTAGTAGGTAATGAGCAGTTCTTC | CATSGRLVGNEQFF
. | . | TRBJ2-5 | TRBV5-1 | TGCGCCAGCAGACCTGCAATCCAAGAGACCCAGTACTTC | CASRPAIQETQYF